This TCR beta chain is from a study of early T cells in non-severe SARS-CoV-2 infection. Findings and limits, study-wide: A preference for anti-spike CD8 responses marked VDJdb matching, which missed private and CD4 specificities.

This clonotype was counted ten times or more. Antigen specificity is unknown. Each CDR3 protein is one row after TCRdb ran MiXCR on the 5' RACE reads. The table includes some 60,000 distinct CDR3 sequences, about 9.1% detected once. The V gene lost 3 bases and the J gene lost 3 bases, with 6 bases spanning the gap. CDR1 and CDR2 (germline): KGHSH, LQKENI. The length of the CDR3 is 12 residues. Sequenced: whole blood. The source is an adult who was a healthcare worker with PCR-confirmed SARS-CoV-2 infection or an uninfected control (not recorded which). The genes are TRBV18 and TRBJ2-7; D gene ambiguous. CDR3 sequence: CASSPANYEQYF. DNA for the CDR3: TGTGCCAGCTCACCTGCAAACTACGAGCAGTACTTC.